Only a few counts were recorded for the clone carrying this TCR beta chain. This sample was included in a study of identical twins. The V gene's germline CDR1 is MNHNY and CDR2 SVGAGI (reference sequence). V was trimmed by 6 bases and J by 9 bases, leaving 9 bases between them. The CDR3 covers 11 residues. One entry per CDR3 protein, called by TCRdb with MiXCR from the 5' RACE reads. The sample yields approximately 620,000 distinct CDR3 sequences, roughly 8% seen once. The same specimen was also included in a second study, on yellow fever vaccine responses in identical twins.

This TCR derives from a woman aged 18 to 35 in good health. Sequenced material: PBMCs. The genes are TRBV6-6 and TRBJ2-1; D is perhaps TRBD1 (6 bases). The CDR3 reads CASRGAVEQFF. The CDR3 DNA reads TGTGCCAGCAGGGGGGCGGTTGAGCAGTTCTTC.